These 28 T cell receptor beta chains were all obtained from the same sample, sequenced in a study of shared clonotypes between healthy human individuals. Sequencing was performed with immunoSEQ multiplex PCR; in TCRdb, only in-frame clones are kept and a portion is missing. The table lists 600,000 to 750,000 clones, around 77% of them singletons. Sequencing used memory CD4+ T cells sorted from blood. Stated subset: CD45RA-negative fraction. Receptor source: a woman in her 30s in good health.

This clone was detected a few times. V is TRBV19 and J is TRBJ2-7, with 7 bases aligning to TRBD2. CDR3 length equals 13 residues. Germline CDR1 is LNHDA and CDR2 is SQIVND (reference sequence). Unmatched junction bases numbered 5, after V lost 4 bases and J lost 5 bases. CDR3: CASSSGSTNEQYF. DNA for the CDR3: TGTGCCAGTAGTAGCGGGAGTACTAACGAGCAGTACTTC. The variable domain in full, with the rest retrieved from reference TRBV19 and TRBJ2-7, is DGGITQSPKYLFRKEGQNVTLSCEQNLNHDAMYWYRQDPGQGLRLIYYSQIVNDFQKGDIAEGYSVSREKKESFPLTVTSAQKNPTAFYLCASSSGSTNEQYFGPGTRLTVT.

V is TRBV2 and J is TRBJ2-1; 9 nucleotides align to TRBD1. V was clipped by 6 bases and J by 7 bases; unmatched bases: 4. Germline CDR1 reads SNHLY; CDR2 reads FYNNEI. This CDR3 region has 13 residues. In DNA, the CDR3 is TGTGCCAGCAGGAAGACAGGGGGAAATGAGCAGTTCTTC. Its translation is CASRKTGGNEQFF.

This chain links TRBV7-8 with TRBJ1-2; TRBD1 agrees at 7 bases. Trimming took 3 bases from V and 0 from J; bases not matched to a gene: 7. The CDR3 loop spans 16 amino acids. Germline loops: CDR1 SGHVS, CDR2 FQNEAQ. The CDR3 sequence: CASSFVQGSANYGYTF. As DNA, the CDR3 is TGTGCCAGCAGCTTCGTACAGGGGTCGGCTAACTATGGCTACACCTTC.

Written as DNA, the CDR3 is TGTGCCAGCAGCAACGGGTTCCACGAGCAGTACTTC. It is translated as CASSNGFHEQYF. The chain links TRBV7-9 to TRBJ2-7, with D uncertain. CDR3 length: 12 residues. Germline V gene sequence: CDR1 SEHNR, CDR2 FQNEAQ (reference sequence). The V gene lost 5 bases and the J gene lost 5 bases, with 10 bases spanning the gap.

The chain carries TRBV28 and TRBJ2-5; the D gene could be TRBD1 or TRBD2 (5 bases each). Trimming shortened V by 3 bases and J by 7 bases, and 12 bases separated the two germline ends. The CDR3 covers 13 residues. Germline loops: CDR1 MDHEN, CDR2 SYDVKM. The chain's CDR3 is CASSLFEGTTQYF. CDR3 nucleotide sequence: TGTGCCAGCAGTTTGTTCGAGGGGACGACCCAGTACTTC.

This chain links TRBV6-6 with TRBJ2-5, with TRBD2 matching 8 bases. Germline assignment: CDR1 MNHNY and CDR2 SVGAGI (reference sequence). CDR3 size: 13 residues. V shed 6 bases, J shed 7 bases, and the junction held 7 bases outside the gene matches. The DNA for the CDR3 is TGTGCCAGCAGCTCCCTTCGGGGGGGGACCCAGTACTTC. The encoded protein is CASSSLRGGTQYF.

This clone was observed a few times. Other DNA sequences from this sample encode an identical CDR3 as well. This sequence joins TRBV5-1 and TRBJ2-3, with TRBD2 matching over 10 bases. Germline trimming cut 2 bases from V and 3 bases from J; bases unmatched to any gene: 3. In germline, CDR1 is SGHRS, CDR2 YFSETQ. The CDR3 sequence is 15 residues long. The CDR3 nucleotides read TGCGCCAGCAGCTTAGGACTAGCGGAAACAGATACGCAGTATTTT. Protein: CASSLGLAETDTQYF.

This clone was seen repeatedly, ten times or more. CDR3 bases: TGTGCCAGCAGTGGGACAGGATCTATTCCCTACGAGCAGTACTTC. Its protein is CASSGTGSIPYEQYF. The chain is built from TRBV25-1 and TRBJ2-7; the match to TRBD1 covers 7 bases. V shed 4 bases, J shed 2 bases, and the junction held 8 bases outside the gene matches. Germline-derived CDR1 and CDR2 are MGHDK and SYGVNS. There are 15 residues in the CDR3.

This clone came up a few times. V usage is TRBV5-4 and J usage is TRBJ2-3, with 7 positions matching TRBD2. Losses at the gene ends were 0 bases for V and 0 bases for J; bases not matched to a gene: 1. Per the germline V gene, CDR1 is SGHNT and CDR2 is YYREEE (reference sequence). The length of the CDR3 is 15 residues. In nucleotides, the CDR3 is TGTGCCAGCAGCTTGGGCGGGAGAAGCACAGATACGCAGTATTTT. Translation gives CASSLGGRSTDTQYF. Using reference TRBV5-4 and TRBJ2-3 for the parts outside the CDR3, the full variable domain is ETGVTQSPTHLIKTRGQQVTLRCSSQSGHNTVSWYQQALGQGPQFIFQYYREEENGRGNFPPRFSGLQFPNYSSELNVNALELDDSALYLCASSLGGRSTDTQYFGPGTRLTVL.

This rearrangement joins TRBV5-1 to TRBJ1-1, with D perhaps matching TRBD1 (5 bases). Trimming removed 1 base from V and 6 bases from J, with 10 bases in between. The CDR3 loop spans 13 amino acids. The germline gives CDR1 SGHRS, CDR2 YFSETQ. CDR3 residues: CASSLPGWAEAFF. DNA of the CDR3: TGCGCCAGCAGCTTGCCAGGGTGGGCTGAAGCTTTCTTT. The full variable domain, rest sourced from reference TRBV5-1 and TRBJ1-1, is KAGVTQTPRYLIKTRGQQVTLSCSPISGHRSVSWYQQTPGQGLQFLFEYFSETQRNKGNFPGRFSGRQFSNSRSEMNVSTLELGDSALYLCASSLPGWAEAFFGQGTRLTVV.

About this clone itself: The same CDR3 is also encoded by other DNA sequences in this sample. V usage is TRBV10-3 and J usage is TRBJ2-1, with TRBD2 matching 9 bases. With V trimmed by 0 bases and J by 5 bases, 8 bases remained unmatched. There are 17 residues in the CDR3. Germline CDR1 ENHRY, CDR2 SYGVKD. The CDR3 nucleotides are TGTGCCATCAGTGAGTCGAGGGCTAGCGGGGATCACAATGAGCAGTTCTTC. Protein: CAISESRASGDHNEQFF.

This rearrangement joins TRBV6-1 to TRBJ1-2; the D gene is possibly TRBD1 (5 bases). Between the trimmed V and J ends, which lost 7 bases and 13 bases, there was a span of 22 bases. There are 13 residues in the CDR3. The V gene's germline CDR1 is MNHNS and CDR2 SASEGT. CDR3: CASIKRAQADVTF. In nucleotides, the CDR3 is TGTGCCAGCATCAAACGGGCACAGGCGGATGTCACCTTC.

This clone was picked up a small number of times. The rearrangement joins TRBV7-9 to TRBJ1-5; maybe TRBD1 (6 bases). Trimming left V 3 bases short and J 4 bases short, with 13 bases between. Germline lookup yields CDR1 SEHNR and CDR2 FQNEAQ (reference sequence). The CDR3 extends over 15 amino acids. CDR3 bases: TGTGCCAGCAGCTTCGGGGGCGGAAATAATCAGCCCCAGCATTTT. Residues: CASSFGGGNNQPQHF.

The V and J genes are TRBV11-3 and TRBJ2-7; D ambiguous. The CDR3 is 14 residues long. Germline-derived CDR1 and CDR2 are SGHNT and YENEEA. V shed 4 bases and J shed 5 bases, with 15 bases lying between them. The DNA of the CDR3 is TGTGCCAGCAGCTCGAGTTTGGACGGAGACGAGCAGTACTTC. It is translated as CASSSSLDGDEQYF. The variable domain in full, completed from reference TRBV11-3 and TRBJ2-7, reads EAGVVQSPRYKIIEKKQPVAFWCNPISGHNTLYWYLQNLGQGPELLIRYENEEAVDDSQLPKDRFSAERLKGVDSTLKIQPAELGDSAVYLCASSSSLDGDEQYFGPGTRLTVT.

This rearrangement joins TRBV28 to TRBJ1-2, with 9 bases aligning to TRBD1. Germline lookup yields CDR1 MDHEN and CDR2 SYDVKM. The CDR3 is made up of 14 amino acids. Trimming took 6 bases from V and 4 from J; bases not matched to a gene: 6. The CDR3 protein is CASRANRGPYGYTF. CDR3 in DNA: TGTGCCAGCAGGGCGAACAGGGGGCCCTATGGCTACACCTTC.

This clone was observed a few times. The rearrangement joins TRBV5-5 to TRBJ2-7; D is perhaps TRBD2 (5 bases). The CDR3 has 12 residues. Trimming cost V 4 bases and J 3 bases, with 8 bases left between them. Germline V gene data show CDR1 as SGHKS and CDR2 as YYEKEE (reference sequence). CDR3 coding DNA: TGTGCCAGCAGCCTAGACTACTACGAGCAGTACTTC. This gives the protein CASSLDYYEQYF.

The V gene is TRBV2, the J gene TRBJ2-2; maybe TRBD2 (5 bases). The CDR3 contains 12 residues. Trimming stripped 9 bases from V and 1 base from J, with 6 bases between. CDR1 and CDR2 from the germline V gene are SNHLY and FYNNEI. For the CDR3, the DNA is TGTGCCAGGGGGAGGAACACCGGGGAGCTGTTTTTT. This sequence encodes CARGRNTGELFF.

The chain joins TRBV15 to TRBJ2-7; 7 bases line up with TRBD2. The length of the CDR3 is 14 residues. CDR1 is LNHNV and CDR2 is YYDKDF in the germline V gene (reference sequence). With V trimmed by 4 bases and J by 3 bases, 6 bases remained unmatched. The DNA of the CDR3 is TGTGCCACCAGCACGGGAGGTACCAACTACGAGCAGTACTTC. This encodes CATSTGGTNYEQYF. Full variable domain (rest looked up from reference TRBV15 and TRBJ2-7): DAMVIQNPRYQVTQFGKPVTLSCSQTLNHNVMYWYQQKSSQAPKLLFHYYDKDFNNEADTPDNFQSRRPNTSFCFLDIRSPGLGDTAMYLCATSTGGTNYEQYFGPGTRLTVT.

The gene calls are TRBV10-3 and TRBJ2-7; 10 nucleotides agree with TRBD1. Germline V CDR1 and CDR2: ENHRY, SYGVKD. The CDR3 is 15 residues long. The junction had 5 bases not matched to a gene; V was cut back by 3 bases and J by 3 bases. The CDR3 region has the DNA TGTGCCATCAGTGATCGCGACAGGGGGCTCTACGAGCAGTACTTC. Amino acid sequence: CAISDRDRGLYEQYF.

The chain recombines TRBV11-2 with TRBJ2-5; TRBD2 agrees at 12 bases. The DNA end is a closer match to TRBJ2-7, so the J assignment may be wrong. Germline V gene lookup returns CDR1 SGHAT and CDR2 FQNNGV. This CDR3 region has 15 residues. This CDR3 is CASSSATSGSAEQYF. CDR3 bases: TGTGCCAGCAGCTCCGCGACTAGCGGGAGTGCCGAGCAGTACTTC.

This chain connects TRBV18 to TRBJ2-7; D gene unclear. V was trimmed by 0 bases and J by 1 base, leaving 10 bases between them. CDR3 length: 15 amino acids. Germline assignment: CDR1 KGHSH and CDR2 LQKENI. CDR3 sequence reads: CASSPPQASSYEQYF. CDR3 coding DNA: TGTGCCAGCTCACCACCTCAAGCGTCTTCCTACGAGCAGTACTTC. The full variable domain, with the rest looked up from reference TRBV18 and TRBJ2-7, is NAGVMQNPRHLVRRRGQEARLRCSPMKGHSHVYWYRQLPEEGLKFMVYLQKENIIDESGMPKERFSAEFPKEGPSILRIQQVVRGDSAAYFCASSPPQASSYEQYFGPGTRLTVT.

The genes are TRBV5-1 and TRBJ1-1, with D possibly being TRBD1 (5 bases). Trimming left V 2 bases short and J 0 bases short, with 17 bases between. The CDR3 runs 17 residues. CDR1 is SGHRS, CDR2 YFSETQ, per germline. CDR3 protein: CASSFEGLGLMNTEAFF. The CDR3 region has the DNA TGCGCCAGCAGCTTCGAGGGCTTGGGGCTCATGAACACTGAAGCTTTCTTT. Drawing the rest from reference TRBV5-1 and TRBJ1-1, the complete variable domain is KAGVTQTPRYLIKTRGQQVTLSCSPISGHRSVSWYQQTPGQGLQFLFEYFSETQRNKGNFPGRFSGRQFSNSRSEMNVSTLELGDSALYLCASSFEGLGLMNTEAFFGQGTRLTVV.

This sequence joins TRBV4-1 and TRBJ2-7; D unresolved. Per germline, CDR1 MGHRA and CDR2 YSYEKL. V lost 3 bases, J lost 2 bases, and 17 bases lay in between. The CDR3 consists of 16 residues. The CDR3 coding sequence is TGCGCCAGCAGCCACTCGTCACACTCGGGCGCCTACGAGCAGTACTTC. Protein: CASSHSSHSGAYEQYF.

This clone was observed a few times. The chain combines TRBV5-6 with TRBJ2-5, with D perhaps TRBD2 (6 bases). This CDR3 has 14 amino acids. Germline CDR1 SGHDT, CDR2 YYEEEE. Trimming shortened V by 4 bases and J by 5 bases, and 15 bases separated the two germline ends. In DNA, the CDR3 is TGTGCCAGCAGCCGACGGGAGTTCGGGGAGACCCAGTACTTC. Its protein product is CASSRREFGETQYF.

There are a few counts of this clone. The rearrangement uses TRBV14 and TRBJ2-7, with TRBD2 matching over 7 bases. The ends lost 3 bases at V and 2 bases at J; junction bases unmatched: 10. CDR1 SGHDN and CDR2 FVKESK come from the germline V gene. The CDR3 has 16 residues. The CDR3 nucleotides read TGTGCCAGCAGCCAGTCTCCCGACGGGAGGCCCTACGAGCAGTACTTC. As protein: CASSQSPDGRPYEQYF.

This chain joins TRBV29-1 and TRBJ1-2; D possibly corresponds to TRBD1 (5 bases). The V end lost 5 bases, the J end lost 2 bases, and 21 bases lay between the germline ends. The germline V gene has CDR1 SQVTM and CDR2 ANQGSEA. The CDR3 loop spans 16 amino acids. The CDR3 spells CSVRMQGAWGNYGYTF. The CDR3 nucleotides read TGCAGCGTTCGGATGCAGGGAGCGTGGGGAAACTATGGCTACACCTTC.

V gene TRBV4-1 combines with J gene TRBJ2-1, with D perhaps given as TRBD1 or TRBD2 (6 bases each). CDR3 size: 14 residues. Germline V gives CDR1 MGHRA, CDR2 YSYEKL. Trimming shortened V by 2 bases and J by 9 bases, and 14 bases separated the two germline ends. DNA for the CDR3: TGCGCCAGCAGCCAAATAGGAAAGGGGGGTGAGCAGTTCTTC. Translated: CASSQIGKGGEQFF.

The rearrangement joins TRBV4-1 to TRBJ1-2; perhaps TRBD1 as D (5 bases). Trimming cost V 0 bases and J 4 bases, with 15 bases left between them. The length of the CDR3 is 16 residues. The germline V gene has CDR1 MGHRA and CDR2 YSYEKL. The CDR3 DNA sequence: TGCGCCAGCAGCCAAGATGGGGACGAGTTTGTCTATGGCTACACCTTC. It specifies CASSQDGDEFVYGYTF.